The rows below give T cell receptor beta chains drawn from one sample of a study of shared T cell receptors in the human thymus. Profiling relied on immunoSEQ multiplex PCR, and the TCRdb table lists in-frame clones only, not all of them. The sample holds 500,000 to 750,000 clones, 88% seen once. The sample was also reused in another study, on human thymus T cells.

Sequencing used thymocytes. The receptor source for this set is a boy in the first two years of life with a congenital heart defect. CDR3s include the opening cysteine and the closing phenylalanine or tryptophan. A D gene is named only where the DNA matches it firmly. Size is omitted from some rows. Given values are once, few, many or a class for expanded clones.

j_call,d_call,clone_size,v_call,cdr3_nt,cdr3_aa
TRBJ2-7,TRBD2,-,TRBV27,TGTGCCAGCAGTTTATATGGAGGCTGGGAGGGCCCTAGCGGGAGCCCTCCGGGTCCCTACGAGCAGTACTTC,CASSLYGGWEGPSGSPPGPYEQYF
TRBJ1-1,-,-,TRBV7-9,TGTGCCAGCAGCTCATGGGGGGAAGAAGCTTTCTTT,CASSSWGEEAFF
TRBJ2-5,TRBD1,-,TRBV4-3,TGCGCCAGCAGCCAGCCCGGGACAGAAGAGACCCAGTACTTC,CASSQPGTEETQYF
TRBJ2-1,-,-,TRBV6-1,TGTGCCAGCAGGGGGGGGCCCAATGAGCAGTTCTTC,CASRGGPNEQFF
TRBJ2-7,TRBD1,once,TRBV7-8,TGTGCCAGCAGCTTAGGAGGCGCCAGGACAGGGAACTACGAGCAGTACTTC,CASSLGGARTGNYEQYF
TRBJ2-1,TRBD2,-,TRBV27,TGTGCCAGCACTTCCTTTTGGCTAGCGGGAGATGAGCAGTTCTTC,CASTSFWLAGDEQFF
TRBJ2-3,TRBD2,few,TRBV30,TGTGCCTGGAGTCCGCCCCCGACTAGCCCCAGGGCAGATACGCAGTATTTT,CAWSPPPTSPRADTQYF
TRBJ2-7,TRBD1,-,TRBV12-5,TGTGCTAGTGCCCTCAAGGGGGCGGGTGAGCAGTACTTC,CASALKGAGEQYF
TRBJ1-5,-,-,TRBV27,TGTGCCAGCAGTTTATGCAACAGTTGCAATCAGCCCCAGCATTTT,CASSLCNSCNQPQHF
TRBJ1-1,TRBD1,-,TRBV18,TGTGCCAGCTCACCACCCCAGGGGGCTGTGAGCACTGAAGCTTTCTTT,CASSPPQGAVSTEAFF
TRBJ1-5,-,-,TRBV6-1,TGTGCCAGCGGGGCCCAGCGTTACTATCAGCCCCAGCATTTT,CASGAQRYYQPQHF
TRBJ2-7,-,-,TRBV28,TGTGCCAGCAGTCCCGCCTTGGGCCTGCCTACCTCCTCCTCCTACGAGCAGTACTTC,CASSPALGLPTSSSYEQYF
TRBJ1-2,TRBD1,-,TRBV29-1,TGCAGCTCCGGACAGGAGAAATATGGCTACACCTTC,CSSGQEKYGYTF
TRBJ1-2,-,few,TRBV5-3,TGTGCCAGAAGCTGGTCAAGACATGCCCTCTATGGCTACACCTTC,CARSWSRHALYGYTF
TRBJ2-7,TRBD2,once,TRBV4-3,TGCGCCAGCAGCCAAGGTCTAGCGGGAGTCCCAAGCTCCTACGAGCAGTACTTC,CASSQGLAGVPSSYEQYF
TRBJ2-3,TRBD2,-,TRBV28,TGTGCCAGCAGTTTGGGACTAGCGGGAGGAGATACGCAGTATTTT,CASSLGLAGGDTQYF
TRBJ2-7,TRBD2,-,TRBV29-1,TGCAGCGTGGGCGGGAGTTTCTACGAGCAGTACTTC,CSVGGSFYEQYF
TRBJ1-3,TRBD1,once,TRBV28,TGTGCCAGCAGGGAGGACAGGGGGTTTGGAAACACCATATATTTT,CASREDRGFGNTIYF
TRBJ2-5,-,once,TRBV10-3,TGTGCCAGCCGGGAGTCCGGGGAGACCCAGTACTTC,CASRESGETQYF
TRBJ1-5,TRBD1,-,TRBV28,TGTGCCAGCAGTTTATGGGGGACAGAACATCAGCCCCAGCATTTT,CASSLWGTEHQPQHF
TRBJ1-1,-,-,TRBV7-6,TGTGCCAGCAGCTTAGAAGCGGGGCTGGGCACTGAAGCTTTCTTT,CASSLEAGLGTEAFF
TRBJ2-1,-,-,TRBV6-4,TGTGCCAGCAGCTCAGAGCTGGAGGCACACAATGAGCAGTTCTTC,CASSSELEAHNEQFF
TRBJ2-7,TRBD2,-,TRBV14,TGTGCCAGCAGCCAAGAAGGACCAGCGGGAGGGCCGGGGAAGTACTTC,CASSQEGPAGGPGKYF
TRBJ2-3,-,-,TRBV20-1,TGCAGTGCTGGACGAGGGGATACGCAGTATTTT,CSAGRGDTQYF
TRBJ2-2,-,-,TRBV14,TGTGCCAGCAGCCAAGACGGGAGAGCGAACACCGGGGAGCTGTTTTTT,CASSQDGRANTGELFF
TRBJ1-2,-,-,TRBV29-1,TGCAGCGTTGGGGGGGGATGGCAGTCAAACTATGGCTACACCTTC,CSVGGGWQSNYGYTF
TRBJ2-1,-,-,TRBV27,TGTGCCAGCAGTTTATTGGAGCCCCCAAGCGCGAATGAGCAGTTCTTC,CASSLLEPPSANEQFF
TRBJ2-1,-,few,TRBV10-1,TGCGCCAACGTACGGGAGATTTCCTACAATGAGCAGTTCTTC,CANVREISYNEQFF
TRBJ1-3,-,-,TRBV28,TGTGCCAGCAGTTTTCACAGGGCGAAACCAGGAAACACCATATATTTT,CASSFHRAKPGNTIYF
TRBJ2-7,-,-,TRBV25-1,TGTGCCAGTACGGGGGGCGCACCGTACGAGCAGTACTTC,CASTGGAPYEQYF
TRBJ1-5,-,-,TRBV27,TGTGCCAGCAGCCCAGGGAGGGAGGGGAAAGGCAATCAGCCCCAGCATTTT,CASSPGREGKGNQPQHF
TRBJ1-5,TRBD1,-,TRBV19,TGTGCCAGTAGTACCGGGACAGGGGGATCGGGTGATCAGCCCCAGCATTTT,CASSTGTGGSGDQPQHF
TRBJ2-3,-,-,TRBV5-4,TGTGCCAGCAGCAGCTGGGCAGGGGAGACAACAGATACGCAGTATTTT,CASSSWAGETTDTQYF
TRBJ1-3,TRBD1,-,TRBV11-2,TGTGCCAGCAGCCCAGGACAGGGGGCCCCTCTAGGAAACACCATATATTTT,CASSPGQGAPLGNTIYF
TRBJ2-7,-,-,TRBV2,TGTGCCAGCAGGGCGGGACGGAAGACGGAGAACGAGCAGTACTTC,CASRAGRKTENEQYF
TRBJ2-1,-,-,TRBV6-5,TGTGCCAGCAGTTCCCTTAACCGGACAGACAATGAGCAGTTCTTC,CASSSLNRTDNEQFF
TRBJ2-1,-,-,TRBV27,TGTGCCAGCAGTTTAGAGGAGCTCTTCCTGGACAATGAGCAGTTCTTC,CASSLEELFLDNEQFF